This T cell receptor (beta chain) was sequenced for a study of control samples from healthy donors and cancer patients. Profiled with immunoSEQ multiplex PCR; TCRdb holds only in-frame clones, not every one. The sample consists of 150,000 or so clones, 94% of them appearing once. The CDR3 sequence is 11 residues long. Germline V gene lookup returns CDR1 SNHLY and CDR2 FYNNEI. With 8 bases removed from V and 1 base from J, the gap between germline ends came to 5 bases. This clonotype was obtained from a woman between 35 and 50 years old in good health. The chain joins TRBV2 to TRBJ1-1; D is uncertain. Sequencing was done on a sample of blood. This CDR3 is CASFENTEAFF. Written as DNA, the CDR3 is TGTGCCAGCTTCGAGAACACTGAAGCTTTCTTT.